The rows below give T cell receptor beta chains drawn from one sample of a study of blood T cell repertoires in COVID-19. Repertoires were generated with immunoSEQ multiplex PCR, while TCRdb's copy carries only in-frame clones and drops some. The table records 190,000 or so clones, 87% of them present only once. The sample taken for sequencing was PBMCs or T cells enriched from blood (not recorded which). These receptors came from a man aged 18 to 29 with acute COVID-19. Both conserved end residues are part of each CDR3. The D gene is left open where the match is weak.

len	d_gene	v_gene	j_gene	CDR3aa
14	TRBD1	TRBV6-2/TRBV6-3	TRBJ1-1	CASSTGVMNTEAFF
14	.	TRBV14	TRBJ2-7	CASSQLEGWNEQYF
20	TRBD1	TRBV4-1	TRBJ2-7	CASSQANIRTGLDRLYEQYF
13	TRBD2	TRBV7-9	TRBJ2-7	CASSLGLNYEQYF
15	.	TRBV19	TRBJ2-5	CASSQKGLQGETQYF
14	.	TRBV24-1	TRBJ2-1	CATSDEGAYNEQFF
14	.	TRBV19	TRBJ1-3	CASSTDGSGNTIYF
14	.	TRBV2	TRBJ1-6	CASSLTGPNSPLHF
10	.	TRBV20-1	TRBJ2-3	CSCLTDTQYF
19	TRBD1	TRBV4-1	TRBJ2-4	CASSQDPGTVDLAKNIQYF
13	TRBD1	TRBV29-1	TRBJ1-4	CSVTTGANEKLFF
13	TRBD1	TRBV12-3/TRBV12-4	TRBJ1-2	CASKLGQGYGYTF
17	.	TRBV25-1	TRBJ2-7	CASSAAQGGNPPNEQYF
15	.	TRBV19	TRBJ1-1	CASRLPRAVNTEAFF
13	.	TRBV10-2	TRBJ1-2	CASQGGAKNGYTF
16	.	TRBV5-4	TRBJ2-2	CASTYTYRAGTGELFF
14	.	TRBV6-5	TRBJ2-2	CASSYTANTGELFF
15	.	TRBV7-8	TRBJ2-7	CASSSLRGSSYEQYF
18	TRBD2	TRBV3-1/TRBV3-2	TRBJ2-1	CASSQDLAGGPGYNEQFF
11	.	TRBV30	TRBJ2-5	CAWGGAPTQYF
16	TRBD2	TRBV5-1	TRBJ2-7	CASSLEVAGNVYEQYF
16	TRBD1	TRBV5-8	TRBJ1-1	CASSLTLQGGNTEAFF
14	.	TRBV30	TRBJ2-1	CASHGVSGNNEQFF
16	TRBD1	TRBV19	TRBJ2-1	CASSIWGGTGRNEQFF
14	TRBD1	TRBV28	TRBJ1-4	CASTHGQGGEKLFF
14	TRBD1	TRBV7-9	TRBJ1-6	CASSAGQGNSPLHF
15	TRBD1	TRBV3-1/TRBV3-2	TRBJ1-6	CASSQTGTDNSPLHF
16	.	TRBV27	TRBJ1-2	CASSFGQGRSIYGYTF
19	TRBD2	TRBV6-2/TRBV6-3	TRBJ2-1	CASSTRTSGRASSMNEQFF
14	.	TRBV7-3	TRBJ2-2	CASSLSGRPGELFF
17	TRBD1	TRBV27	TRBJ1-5	CASSFPETGVSNQPQHF
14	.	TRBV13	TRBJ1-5	CASSLQGGGQPQHF
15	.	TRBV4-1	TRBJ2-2	CASSQAGSITGELFF
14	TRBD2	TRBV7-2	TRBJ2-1	CANTLAGGPAEQFF
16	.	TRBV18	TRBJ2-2	CASSYDRPANTGELFF
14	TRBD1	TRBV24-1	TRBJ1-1	CATSDPGQGAEAFF
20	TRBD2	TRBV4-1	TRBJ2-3	CASSQGRLAGAIRSTDTQYF
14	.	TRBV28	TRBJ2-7	CASSPLRGSYEQYF
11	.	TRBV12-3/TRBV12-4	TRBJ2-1	CASSLSGEQFF
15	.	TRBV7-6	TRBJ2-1	CASSLDIPSGNEQFF
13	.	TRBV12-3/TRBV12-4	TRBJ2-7	CASSPIYSYEQYF
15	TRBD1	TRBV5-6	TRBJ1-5	CASSLGQACNQPQHF
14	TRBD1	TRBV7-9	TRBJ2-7	CASGDRSASYEQYF
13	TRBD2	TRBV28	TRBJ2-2	CASSPRGTGELFF
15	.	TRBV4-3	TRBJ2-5	CASSQDRGTLETQYF
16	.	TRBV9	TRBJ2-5	CASSVGVADNQETQYF
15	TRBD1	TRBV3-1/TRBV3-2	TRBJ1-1	CASSQGTGGDTEAFF
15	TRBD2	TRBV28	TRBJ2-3	CASSWTSGSRDTQYF
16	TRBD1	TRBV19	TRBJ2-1	CASSPEGQRPYNEQFF
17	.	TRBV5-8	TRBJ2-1	CASSLFLGGNPGNEQFF
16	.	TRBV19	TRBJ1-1	CASTLGVPTHNTEAFF
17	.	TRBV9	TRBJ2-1	CASSVGGPRLERDEQFF
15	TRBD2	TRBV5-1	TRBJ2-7	CASSFGLAAGREQYF
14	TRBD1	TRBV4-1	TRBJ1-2	CASSHTTGDYGYTF
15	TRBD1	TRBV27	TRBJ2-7	CASTSRTGSSYEQYF
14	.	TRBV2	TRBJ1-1	CASSVTGSNTEAFF
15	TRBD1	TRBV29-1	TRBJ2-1	CSAERATGGYNEQFF
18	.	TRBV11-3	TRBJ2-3	CASSLDWESGTQTDTQYF